This is a list of T cell receptor beta chains from one sample in a study of shared clonotypes between healthy human individuals. TCRdb's table, derived via immunoSEQ multiplex PCR, lists solely in-frame clones and lacks some. Among around 95,000 clones listed, 67% were seen once. Material for sequencing was memory CD8+ T cells sorted from blood. Receptors originate from a young man in good health. Both conserved end residues are part of each CDR3. Each record gives: D gene, V gene, clone size, J gene, CDR3 DNA, CDR3 protein. The D gene is left open where the match is weak. The size of a clone is reported for some rows only, either as once, few or many, or as a class for expanded clones.

>.|TRBV4-3|once|TRBJ2-7
TGCGCCAGCAGCCAAGAAGGCAGGGGATACGAGCAGTACTTC
CASSQEGRGYEQYF
>.|TRBV5-1|few|TRBJ2-7
TGCGCCAGCAGCCCGGACCTATCCTACGAGCAGTACTTC
CASSPDLSYEQYF
>.|TRBV9|.|TRBJ1-1
TGTGCCAGCAGCCCACTCTCGGACAGTCTGAACACTGAAGCTTTCTTT
CASSPLSDSLNTEAFF
>TRBD1|TRBV5-3|.|TRBJ2-2
TGTGCCAGAAGCCCCGGGACAGACTCTCCGAACACCGGGGAGCTGTTTTTT
CARSPGTDSPNTGELFF
>TRBD2|TRBV25-1|once|TRBJ2-1
TGTGCCAGCAGTGGGGGGGGATACAATGAGCAGTTCTTC
CASSGGGYNEQFF
>TRBD2|TRBV4-1|.|TRBJ2-7
TGCGCCAGCAGCCCCCGGTCGGGCGGGAGGGCCTACGAGCAGTACTTC
CASSPRSGGRAYEQYF
>.|TRBV7-6|few|TRBJ2-1
TGTGCCAGCAGCTTAAAACGAGGCACCCAGTTCTTC
CASSLKRGTQFF
>.|TRBV4-2|.|TRBJ2-2
TGTGCCAGCAGCCAAGTTGGGGACGCGCGCACCGGGGAGCTGTTTTTT
CASSQVGDARTGELFF
>TRBD2|TRBV25-1|.|TRBJ2-7
TGTGCCAGCAGACCCAGAATTGGCCTAGCGGGAGGAAGTGGCGAGCAGTACTTC
CASRPRIGLAGGSGEQYF
>.|TRBV6-6|.|TRBJ2-2
TGTGCCAGCAGTTTAACAGGGACCGGGGAGCTGTTTTTT
CASSLTGTGELFF
>.|TRBV4-1|many|TRBJ2-1
TGCGCCAGCAGCCAAGTCGAAGGGCGGTACAATGAGCAGTTCTTC
CASSQVEGRYNEQFF
>TRBD1|TRBV7-6|.|TRBJ1-1
TGTGCCAGCAGCCCCGACAGGGGCTACACTGAAGCTTTCTTT
CASSPDRGYTEAFF
>TRBD1|TRBV7-8|.|TRBJ1-1
TGTGCCAGCAGTAACCGGGACAGTATTTTTCGTACGATGAACACTGAAGCTTTCTTT
CASSNRDSIFRTMNTEAFF
>.|TRBV7-6|.|TRBJ2-2
TGTGCCAGCAGCCGCGGCAACGCGGGGACCGGGGAGCTGTTTTTT
CASSRGNAGTGELFF
>TRBD1|TRBV15|.|TRBJ1-4
TGTGCCACCAGCAGACGCCACACAGGGGAAGGTGAAAAACTGTTTTTT
CATSRRHTGEGEKLFF
>TRBD1|TRBV2|.|TRBJ2-3
TGTGCCAGCAGTGAAACGACAGGGGGCACAGATACGCAGTATTTT
CASSETTGGTDTQYF